This T cell receptor (beta chain) was sequenced in a study of blood T cells in healthy people across ages. A remark on this clonotype: The antigen remains undetermined.

Alongside a J-beta primer mix, a sample-barcoded 5' primer served in a second PCR lasting roughly 7 to 11 cycles. TCRdb re-analysed the 5' RACE reads in MiXCR, keeping a single row per CDR3 protein. The sample lists under 700,000 distinct CDR3 sequences; 24% were seen once. V shed 4 bases, J shed 3 bases, and the junction held 8 bases outside the gene matches. There are 15 residues in the CDR3. In germline, CDR1 is SQVTM, CDR2 ANQGSEA. Study conclusions and caveats: Per million T cells, TCR beta diversity dropped about linearly as age rose.

This sample also belongs to another study, concerning T cells of mothers and their children.

Specimen: blood. The rearrangement links TRBV29-1 to TRBJ1-5; 8 nucleotides align to TRBD1. This clonotype was obtained from a boy aged 10-17 years in good health. CDR3 amino acids: CSVVLGTGFNQPQHF. CDR3 in DNA: TGCAGCGTTGTTTTAGGGACAGGCTTCAATCAGCCCCAGCATTTT.